The T cell receptor beta chain described here comes from a study of OX40 agonist ivuxolimab in advanced cancers. Produced via immunoSEQ multiplex PCR; TCRdb's table is partial and in-frame only. The table shows 61,000 or so clones, with less than 90% occurring only once. The specimen comprised CD4+ or CD8+ T cells sorted from blood, sampled in a trial of the OX40 agonist ivuxolimab. The clonotype was recovered from an adult with an advanced solid tumor such as melanoma, head and neck, liver or kidney cancer.

The CDR3 here is CASSVVDTNEQFF. The CDR3 DNA follows: TGTGCCAGCAGCGTAGTTGACACGAATGAGCAGTTCTTC. The chain combines TRBV9 with TRBJ2-1; the D is unclear. Trimming took 0 bases from V and 7 from J, leaving 8 bases between them. From germline, CDR1 is SGDLS and CDR2 YYNGEE. This CDR3 is 13 amino acids long.